The 19 T cell receptor beta chains given below trace back to one sample, sequenced in a study of blood T cell repertoires in COVID-19. Profiled with immunoSEQ multiplex PCR; TCRdb holds only in-frame clones, not every one. There are 100,000 or so clones in the sample; just under 80% occur only once, and over 30% lies in the top ten. The specimen was peripheral blood. The receptors come from a man in his 70s with active or convalescent COVID-19.

The chain is built from TRBV24-1 and TRBJ2-2, with 7 bases identical to TRBD2. After removal of 6 bases from V and 6 bases from J, the junction contained 9 bases not matched to a gene. The germline CDR1 and CDR2 sequences are KGHDR and SFDVKD. The CDR3 length is 15 residues. The CDR3 region is CATSYAGVPSGELFF. The CDR3 DNA follows: TGTGCCACCAGTTATGCGGGAGTACCGTCCGGGGAGCTGTTTTTT.

The sample holds a few counts of this clone. The chain is built from TRBV30 and TRBJ2-7; TRBD1 agrees at 9 bases. V gave up 1 base and J gave up 2 bases; unmatched junction bases: 3. The CDR3 runs 14 residues. From germline, CDR1 is GTSNPN and CDR2 SVGIG (reference sequence). The DNA for the CDR3 is TGTGCCTGGAGTGGGCGGGACAGGGCCTACGAGCAGTACTTC. Translated: CAWSGRDRAYEQYF.

The V gene is TRBV7-9, the J gene TRBJ2-7, with TRBD2 identical over 8 bases. Trimming took 5 bases from V and 6 from J; bases not matched to a gene: 12. This CDR3 region has 15 residues. Germline V gene data show CDR1 as SEHNR and CDR2 as FQNEAQ (reference sequence). The CDR3 region has the DNA TGTGCCAGCAGCCTACTGGCAGCGGGGGTTACCGAGCAGTACTTC. It specifies CASSLLAAGVTEQYF. Variable domain in full (rest from reference TRBV7-9 and TRBJ2-7): DTGVSQNPRHKITKRGQNVTFRCDPISEHNRLYWYRQTLGQGPEFLTYFQNEAQLEKSRLLSDRFSAERPKGSFSTLEIQRTEQGDSAMYLCASSLLAAGVTEQYFGPGTRLTVT.

The chain has TRBV9 and TRBJ2-3; 7 positions agree with TRBD2. Germline loops: CDR1 SGDLS, CDR2 YYNGEE. CDR3 length: 14 amino acids. Losses at the gene ends were 0 bases for V and 2 bases for J; bases not matched to a gene: 0. This chain's CDR3 is CASSVGDYTDTQYF. CDR3 nucleotides: TGTGCCAGCAGCGTAGGGGACTACACAGATACGCAGTATTTT.

This sequence joins TRBV6-6 and TRBJ1-5; TRBD1 agrees at 11 bases. The germline gives CDR1 MNHNY, CDR2 SVGAGI (reference sequence). V gave up 2 bases and J gave up 4 bases; unmatched junction bases: 4. The CDR3 is made up of 16 amino acids. CDR3 coding DNA: TGTGCCAGCAGTTACCCAGGGGACAGGGGGAATCAGCCCCAGCATTTT. Translation gives CASSYPGDRGNQPQHF.

This chain links TRBV13 with TRBJ1-5, with a tentative D call TRBD1 (6 bases). Trimming stripped 5 bases from V and 5 bases from J, with 13 bases between. Germline V lookup: CDR1 PRHDT, CDR2 FYEKMQ (reference sequence). This CDR3 has 14 amino acids. The CDR3 bases are TGTGCCAGCAGCAAAGGGGGGGGTGATCAGCCCCAGCATTTT. Translation: CASSKGGGDQPQHF.

The chain uses TRBV7-3 and TRBJ2-1; 10 nucleotides match TRBD2. CDR1 and CDR2 (germline): SGHTA, FQGTGA. The CDR3 has 16 residues. V was clipped by 5 bases and J by 1 base; unmatched bases: 5. CDR3 sequence (DNA): TGTGCCAGCAGCGCGTCTAGCGGGAGTTCCTACAATGAGCAGTTCTTC. Protein product: CASSASSGSSYNEQFF.

This chain joins TRBV19 and TRBJ2-5; 7 positions match TRBD1. The CDR3 covers 14 residues. V dropped 6 bases and J dropped 1; count of bases not matched to a gene: 5. CDR1 LNHDA and CDR2 SQIVND come from the germline V gene (reference sequence). The DNA of the CDR3 is TGTGCCAGTAGCGCCGGGACAGCCCAAGAGACCCAGTACTTC. Residues: CASSAGTAQETQYF.

The chain combines TRBV29-1 with TRBJ2-7; TRBD1 agrees at 9 bases. The germline CDR1 and CDR2 sequences are SQVTM and ANQGSEA. This CDR3 spans 11 amino acids. Trimming removed 7 bases from V and 5 bases from J; junction bases left unmatched: 3. CDR3 bases: TGCAGCGCACGGACAGGGGACGAGCAGTACTTC. Amino acids: CSARTGDEQYF.

The chain is built from TRBV7-2 and TRBJ2-3, with TRBD2 matching 9 bases. V was clipped by 1 base and J by 5 bases; unmatched bases: 10. Germline V CDR1 and CDR2: SGHTA, FQGNSA. This CDR3 contains 17 residues. The CDR3 protein is CASSLEVAGGLRDTQYF. In DNA form, the CDR3 reads TGTGCCAGCAGCTTAGAGGTCGCGGGAGGGCTCAGAGATACGCAGTATTTT.

J is TRBJ2-7 and V is TRBV14, with no clear D. Trimming pared 4 bases from V and 0 bases from J, leaving 10 bases between. The germline CDR1 and CDR2 sequences are SGHDN and FVKESK. The CDR3 is made up of 14 amino acids. CDR3 sequence: CASSLSAHSYEQYF. The CDR3, as DNA: TGTGCCAGCAGCCTAAGCGCGCACTCCTACGAGCAGTACTTC.

This chain connects TRBV2 to TRBJ2-7, with TRBD2 matching 8 bases. This CDR3 is 15 amino acids long. With V trimmed by 7 bases and J by 2 bases, 10 bases remained unmatched. Per the germline V gene, CDR1 is SNHLY and CDR2 is FYNNEI. In nucleotides, the CDR3 is TGTGCCAGCAAAAACCGGGGGGGACTCACCTACGAGCAGTACTTC. Protein sequence: CASKNRGGLTYEQYF.

The rearrangement links TRBV5-1 to TRBJ1-3, with 10 bases aligning to TRBD1. The germline V gene encodes CDR1 SGHRS and CDR2 YFSETQ. V was pared by 1 base and J by 2 bases, with 18 bases of the junction left unmatched. The CDR3 has 21 residues. The CDR3 protein is CASSLSVPGQGTVGAGNTIYF. In DNA, the CDR3 is TGCGCCAGCAGCTTGTCAGTCCCGGGACAGGGGACGGTAGGTGCTGGAAACACCATATATTTT.

The sample holds a few counts of this clone. The J gene is TRBJ2-7, the V gene TRBV28; 7 nucleotides match TRBD2. Germline CDR1 and CDR2: MDHEN and SYDVKM. V trimming: 5 bases; J trimming: 5 bases; junction bases outside the gene matches: 3. The CDR3 sequence is 12 residues long. Here the CDR3 DNA reads TGTGCCAGCAGTCCTGCGGGGGACGAGCAGTACTTC. This gives the protein CASSPAGDEQYF.

The J gene is TRBJ1-5, the V gene TRBV28, with 7 bases identical to TRBD1. Germline V gene sequence: CDR1 MDHEN, CDR2 SYDVKM. This CDR3 is 16 amino acids long. The junction had 4 bases not matched to a gene; V was cut back by 2 bases and J by 0 bases. The CDR3 here is CASSLVTGFSNQPQHF. CDR3 sequence (DNA): TGTGCCAGCAGTTTAGTGACAGGGTTTAGCAATCAGCCCCAGCATTTT.

J is TRBJ2-1 and V is TRBV2, with 12 bases fitting TRBD2. CDR3 size: 15 residues. The germline gives CDR1 SNHLY, CDR2 FYNNEI. V lost 5 bases and J lost 6; bases outside the gene matches: 5. The CDR3 sequence is CASSWTSGVSNEQFF. As DNA, the CDR3 is TGTGCCAGCAGTTGGACTAGCGGGGTTAGCAATGAGCAGTTCTTC.

The chain carries TRBV13 and TRBJ1-3; TRBD1 matches at 9 bases. The V gene's germline CDR1 is PRHDT and CDR2 FYEKMQ (reference sequence). The CDR3 extends over 16 amino acids. Trimming at V came to 5 bases and at J to 0 bases, leaving 5 bases not matched to a gene. The CDR3 DNA reads as TGTGCCAGCAGCCCCAGGGACAGGGTCTCTGGAAACACCATATATTTT. Translation gives CASSPRDRVSGNTIYF.

The chain couples TRBV5-1 to TRBJ1-6; D uncertain. Germline lookup yields CDR1 SGHRS and CDR2 YFSETQ. V was trimmed by 2 bases and J by 10 bases, leaving 19 bases between them. The CDR3 consists of 16 residues. Here the CDR3 reads CASSFWETTSGSPLHF. The CDR3 coding sequence is TGCGCCAGCAGCTTTTGGGAGACAACCTCAGGATCACCCCTCCACTTT.

This chain joins TRBV19 and TRBJ2-2, with D possibly being TRBD1 (5 bases). This CDR3 contains 14 residues. Trimming left V 1 base short and J 4 bases short, with 7 bases between. Germline-derived CDR1 and CDR2 are LNHDA and SQIVND (reference sequence). The CDR3 is CASSIGQITGELFF. The CDR3 DNA sequence: TGTGCCAGTAGTATAGGACAGATCACCGGGGAGCTGTTTTTT.